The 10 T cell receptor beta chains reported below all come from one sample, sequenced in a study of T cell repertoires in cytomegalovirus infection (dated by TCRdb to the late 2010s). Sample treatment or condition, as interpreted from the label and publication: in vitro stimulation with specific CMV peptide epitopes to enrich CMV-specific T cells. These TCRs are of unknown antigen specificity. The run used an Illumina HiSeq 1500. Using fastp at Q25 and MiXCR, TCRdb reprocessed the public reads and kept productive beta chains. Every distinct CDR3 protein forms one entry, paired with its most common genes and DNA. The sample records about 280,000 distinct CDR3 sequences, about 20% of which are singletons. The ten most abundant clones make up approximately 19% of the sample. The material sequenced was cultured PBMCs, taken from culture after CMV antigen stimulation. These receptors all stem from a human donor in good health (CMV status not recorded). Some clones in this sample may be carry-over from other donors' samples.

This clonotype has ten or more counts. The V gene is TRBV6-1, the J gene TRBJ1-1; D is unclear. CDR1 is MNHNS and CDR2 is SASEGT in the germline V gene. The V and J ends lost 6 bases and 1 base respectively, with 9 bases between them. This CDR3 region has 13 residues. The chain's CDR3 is CASSTTPNTEAFF. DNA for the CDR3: TGTGCCAGCAGCACCACCCCGAACACTGAAGCTTTCTTT.

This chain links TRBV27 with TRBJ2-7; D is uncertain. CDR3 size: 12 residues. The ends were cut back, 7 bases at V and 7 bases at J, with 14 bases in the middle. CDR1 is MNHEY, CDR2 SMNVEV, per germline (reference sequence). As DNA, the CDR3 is TGTGCCAGCACCCCCTGCCAGGCGGAGCAGTACGTC. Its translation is CASTPCQAEQYV.

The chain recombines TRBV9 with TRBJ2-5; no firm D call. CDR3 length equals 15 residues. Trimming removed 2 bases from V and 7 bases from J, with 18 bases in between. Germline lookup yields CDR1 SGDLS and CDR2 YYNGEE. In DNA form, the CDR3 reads TGTGCCAGCAGCGTGGGCTCCGATCCCCCGGGGACCCAGTACTTC. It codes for CASSVGSDPPGTQYF.

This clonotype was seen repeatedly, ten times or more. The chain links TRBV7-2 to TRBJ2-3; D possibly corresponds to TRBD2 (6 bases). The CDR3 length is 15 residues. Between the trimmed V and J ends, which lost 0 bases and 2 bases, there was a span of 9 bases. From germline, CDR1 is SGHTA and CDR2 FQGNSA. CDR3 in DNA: TGTGCCAGCAGCTTAGCTCGCGGGACCACAGATACGCAGTATTTT. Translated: CASSLARGTTDTQYF.

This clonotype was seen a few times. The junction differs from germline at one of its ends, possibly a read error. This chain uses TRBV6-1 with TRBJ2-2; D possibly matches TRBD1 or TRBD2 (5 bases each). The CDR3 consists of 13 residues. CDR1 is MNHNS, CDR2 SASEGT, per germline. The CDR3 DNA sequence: TGTGCCAGCAGTAAAGACCCTACCCGGGACCTGTTTTTT. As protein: CASSKDPTRDLFF.

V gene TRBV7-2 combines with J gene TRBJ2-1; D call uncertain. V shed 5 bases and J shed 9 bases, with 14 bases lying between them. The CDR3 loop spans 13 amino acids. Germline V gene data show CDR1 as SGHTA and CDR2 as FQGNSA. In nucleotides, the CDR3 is TGTGCCAGCAGCGCCGGTCAACGAGGTGAGCAGTTCTTC. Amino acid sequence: CASSAGQRGEQFF.

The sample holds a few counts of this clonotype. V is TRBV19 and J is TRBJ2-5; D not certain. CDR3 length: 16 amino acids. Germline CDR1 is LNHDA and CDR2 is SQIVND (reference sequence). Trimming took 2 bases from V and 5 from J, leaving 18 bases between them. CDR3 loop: CASSISMVDTGETQYF. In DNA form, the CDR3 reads TGTGCCAGTAGTATATCAATGGTTGATACCGGGGAGACCCAGTACTTC.

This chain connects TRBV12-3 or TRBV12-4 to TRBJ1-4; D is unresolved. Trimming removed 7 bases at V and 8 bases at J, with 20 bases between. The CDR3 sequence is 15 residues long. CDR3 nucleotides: TGTGCCAGCACCCTTCTGGGGAGGGCGAGAGAAAAACTGTTTTTT. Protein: CASTLLGRAREKLFF.

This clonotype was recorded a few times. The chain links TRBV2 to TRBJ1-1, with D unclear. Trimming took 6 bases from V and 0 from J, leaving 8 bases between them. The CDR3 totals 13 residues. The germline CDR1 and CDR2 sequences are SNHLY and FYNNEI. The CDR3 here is CASRVQMNTEAFF. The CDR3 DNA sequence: TGTGCCAGCAGGGTCCAGATGAACACTGAAGCTTTCTTT.

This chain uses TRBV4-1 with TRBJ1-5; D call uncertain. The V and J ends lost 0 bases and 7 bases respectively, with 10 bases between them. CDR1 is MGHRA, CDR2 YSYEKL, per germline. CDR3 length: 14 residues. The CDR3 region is CASSQEGGSQPQHF. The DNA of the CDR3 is TGCGCCAGCAGCCAAGAAGGAGGGTCACAGCCCCAGCATTTT.